The 24 T cell receptor beta chains listed next were all sequenced from one sample in a study of cytomegalovirus exposure and HLA in healthy donors. Primers included in the PCR were 60 Vbeta and 13 Jbeta primers. This table comes from immunoSEQ multiplex PCR, and its TCRdb copy is limited to in-frame clones, with some not included. The sample records around 86,000 clones, almost 80% being singletons. The sequenced material came from PBMCs. The receptor set was obtained from a female donor in good health and CMV-seronegative.

The V and J genes are TRBV4-1 and TRBJ2-4; 7 nucleotides agree with TRBD2. Germline trimming cut 0 bases from V and 6 bases from J; bases unmatched to any gene: 5. CDR3 length: 15 amino acids. In germline, CDR1 is MGHRA, CDR2 YSYEKL. The CDR3 DNA sequence: TGCGCCAGCAGCCAAGACGGGACTATGGGAAACATTCAGTACTTC. This gives the protein CASSQDGTMGNIQYF.

The chain is built from TRBV28 and TRBJ1-4; D gene uncertain. The V and J ends lost 7 bases and 8 bases respectively, with 17 bases between them. Germline-derived CDR1 and CDR2 are MDHEN and SYDVKM. This CDR3 region has 14 residues. The CDR3, as DNA: TGTGCCAGCACCGAACAAGGAGTGTTCGAAAAACTGTTTTTT. Translating gives CASTEQGVFEKLFF.

The gene calls are TRBV7-3 and TRBJ1-1, with D hard to call. The V gene lost 5 bases and the J gene lost 4 bases, with 17 bases spanning the gap. This CDR3 contains 15 residues. Germline V gene data show CDR1 as SGHTA and CDR2 as FQGTGA. Here the CDR3 DNA reads TGTGCCAGCAGCACCCTAGGTGGAGGGCGCACTGAAGCTTTCTTT. This codes for CASSTLGGGRTEAFF.

The chain recombines TRBV5-1 with TRBJ1-2; 9 positions match TRBD1. V dropped 0 bases and J dropped 4; count of bases not matched to a gene: 4. CDR3 length: 15 amino acids. Germline V gives CDR1 SGHRS, CDR2 YFSETQ. This chain's CDR3 is CASSLATGQGYGYTF. The CDR3 DNA is TGCGCCAGCAGCTTGGCCACGGGACAGGGCTATGGCTACACCTTC.

In this sample, this clone turned up a few times. This sequence joins TRBV5-6 and TRBJ1-4; D not certain. CDR1 and CDR2 (germline): SGHDT, YYEEEE. This CDR3 region has 15 residues. V was cut by 0 bases and J by 2 bases, with 8 bases left in between. CDR3 in amino acids: CASSLAGSTNEKLFF. The CDR3 DNA reads as TGTGCCAGCAGCTTGGCGGGGTCGACTAATGAAAAACTGTTTTTT.

The DNA of the CDR3 is TGTGCCAGCACAGAGGTGGGGAGATTAGAGACCCAGTACTTC. Amino acids: CASTEVGRLETQYF. V is TRBV2 and J is TRBJ2-5; tentatively, D is TRBD2 (5 bases). Trimming removed 7 bases from V and 4 bases from J, with 16 bases in between. The CDR3 is made up of 14 amino acids. Germline values: CDR1 SNHLY, CDR2 FYNNEI. Full variable domain (missing parts from reference TRBV2 and TRBJ2-5): EPEVTQTPSHQVTQMGQEVILRCVPISNHLYFYWYRQILGQKVEFLVSFYNNEISEKSEIFDDQFSVERPDGSNFTLKIRSTKLEDSAMYFCASTEVGRLETQYFGPGTRLLVL.

As to this clone: Sequence at one end of the junction differs from germline and may be a read error. This sequence joins TRBV7-7 and TRBJ2-3; D not resolved. Germline assignment: CDR1 SSHAT and CDR2 FNYEAQ (reference sequence). This CDR3 contains 15 residues. CDR3 bases: TGTGCTAGCAGCTTAGGTTCTAGTTTTTCGGATACGCAGTATTTT. Translating it yields CASSLGSSFSDTQYF.

The genes are TRBV7-9 and TRBJ2-2, with a weak D call TRBD1 (6 bases). CDR3 length: 15 residues. Germline-derived CDR1 and CDR2 are SEHNR and FQNEAQ (reference sequence). The V and J ends lost 2 bases and 5 bases respectively, with 12 bases between them. CDR3 amino acids: CASSLMGRGTGELFF. In DNA form, the CDR3 reads TGTGCCAGCAGCTTAATGGGCAGGGGTACCGGGGAGCTGTTTTTT. Full variable domain (rest looked up from reference TRBV7-9 and TRBJ2-2): DTGVSQNPRHKITKRGQNVTFRCDPISEHNRLYWYRQTLGQGPEFLTYFQNEAQLEKSRLLSDRFSAERPKGSFSTLEIQRTEQGDSAMYLCASSLMGRGTGELFFGEGSRLTVL.

V usage is TRBV10-3 and J usage is TRBJ1-3; D perhaps matches TRBD1 (6 bases). V was clipped by 3 bases and J by 4 bases, with 10 bases between them. The CDR3 extends over 14 amino acids. CDR1 and CDR2 (germline): ENHRY, SYGVKD. DNA for the CDR3: TGTGCCATCAGTGAAGGGGGTCCCGGAAACACCATATATTTT. This gives the protein CAISEGGPGNTIYF.

The rearrangement joins TRBV6-5 to TRBJ2-3, with TRBD2 as a possible D gene (6 bases). This CDR3 contains 13 residues. The germline V gene has CDR1 MNHEY and CDR2 SVGAGI. Trimming pared 8 bases from V and 4 bases from J, leaving 13 bases between. In nucleotides, the CDR3 is TGTGCCAGCGTCGCCAGCGGGTCAGATACGCAGTATTTT. Protein sequence: CASVASGSDTQYF.

The CDR3 DNA follows: TGCGCCAGCAGCCAAGGGTTCGAGACAGGGGGCTGGTACGAGCAGTACTTC. Translating it yields CASSQGFETGGWYEQYF. The chain recombines TRBV4-3 with TRBJ2-7; TRBD1 matches 10 bases. Germline trimming cut 1 base from V and 4 bases from J; bases unmatched to any gene: 10. Germline V gene data show CDR1 as LGHNA and CDR2 as YSLEER. The CDR3 has 17 residues.

The V and J genes are TRBV6-6 and TRBJ2-3; tentatively, D is TRBD2 (5 bases). Trimming shortened V by 4 bases and J by 2 bases, and 13 bases separated the two germline ends. This CDR3 is built from 15 residues. Germline V CDR1 and CDR2: MNHNY, SVGAGI (reference sequence). The CDR3 spells CASSSRASPTDTQYF. DNA of the CDR3: TGTGCCAGCAGTTCCCGCGCTAGCCCCACAGATACGCAGTATTTT.

In its sample, this clone was seen once. The chain links TRBV7-2 to TRBJ2-1; 8 bases align to TRBD2. CDR1 and CDR2 (germline): SGHTA, FQGNSA. The junction had 13 bases not matched to a gene; V was cut back by 5 bases and J by 7 bases. The CDR3 loop spans 16 amino acids. For the CDR3, the DNA is TGTGCCAGCAGCACCTACGGGACTAGATTTGTAAATGAGCAGTTCTTC. It yields the protein CASSTYGTRFVNEQFF.

This chain connects TRBV6-6 to TRBJ2-3; 7 bases line up with TRBD1. Trimming cost V 9 bases and J 2 bases; bases outside gene matches: 11. From germline, CDR1 is MNHNY and CDR2 SVGAGI (reference sequence). This CDR3 comprises 15 residues. For the CDR3, the DNA is TGTGCCAGTGTGACGCCGGGACAGACCACAGATACGCAGTATTTT. Translated: CASVTPGQTTDTQYF.

For the CDR3, the DNA is TGTGCCTGGGCCAACAGGGACCAGCCCCAGCATTTT. This gives the protein CAWANRDQPQHF. The chain links TRBV30 to TRBJ1-5; TRBD1 is a possible D gene (6 bases). The CDR3 covers 12 residues. Deletions cut 5 bases from V and 7 bases from J, with 12 bases between. Germline V gene lookup returns CDR1 GTSNPN and CDR2 SVGIG (reference sequence).

This chain uses TRBV6-5 with TRBJ1-3; D possibly corresponds to TRBD1 (6 bases). Germline CDR1 reads MNHEY; CDR2 reads SVGAGI. This CDR3 region has 13 residues. Trimming took off 6 bases at V and 3 bases at J, with 9 bases between the two ends. The CDR3 nucleotides read TGTGCCAGCAGCCCGGACAGTGGAAACACCATATATTTT. This gives the protein CASSPDSGNTIYF.

This clone was detected only once. Here the CDR3 reads CASSPRYTGELFF. As DNA, the CDR3 is TGTGCCAGCAGCCCTAGGTACACCGGGGAGCTGTTTTTT. The chain carries TRBV7-9 and TRBJ2-2; D not resolved. This CDR3 has 13 amino acids. The V end was cut by 5 bases, the J end by 3 bases, with 7 bases between. CDR1 and CDR2 (germline): SEHNR, FQNEAQ (reference sequence).

V is TRBV28 and J is TRBJ1-1, with 8 bases that match TRBD1. Germline trimming cut 5 bases from V and 1 base from J; bases unmatched to any gene: 3. This CDR3 spans 14 amino acids. Germline V lookup: CDR1 MDHEN, CDR2 SYDVKM. The CDR3 loop is CASSHGQGNTEAFF. For the CDR3, the DNA is TGTGCCAGCAGTCACGGACAGGGGAACACTGAAGCTTTCTTT.

This clone was counted only a few times. The V call is TRBV30, the J call TRBJ2-5; perhaps D is TRBD1 or TRBD2 (6 bases each). The DNA end is a closer match to TRBJ2-7, so the J assignment may be wrong. This CDR3 has 14 amino acids. Germline values: CDR1 GTSNPN, CDR2 SVGIG (reference sequence). The chain's CDR3 is CAWSVLGGGYEQYF. In DNA, the CDR3 is TGTGCCTGGAGTGTACTAGGAGGGGGCTACGAGCAGTACTTC.

The rearrangement uses TRBV13 and TRBJ2-3, with D unresolved. Germline assignment: CDR1 PRHDT and CDR2 FYEKMQ (reference sequence). The CDR3 contains 12 residues. V lost 3 bases to trimming and J lost 5 bases, with 6 bases between them. The CDR3 coding sequence is TGTGCCAGCAGCTTCTCAGGAGATACGCAGTATTTT. This sequence encodes CASSFSGDTQYF.

CDR3 sequence: CASSQASGGHTDTQYF. DNA for the CDR3: TGCGCCAGCAGCCAAGCGTCGGGGGGCCACACAGATACGCAGTATTTT. This rearrangement joins TRBV4-3 to TRBJ2-3, with a possible D match to TRBD2 (7 bases). There are 16 residues in the CDR3. V gave up 1 base and J gave up 2 bases, with 13 bases separating them. The germline CDR1 and CDR2 sequences are LGHNA and YSLEER.

The chain employs TRBV28 and TRBJ2-7; 7 nucleotides align to TRBD1. The CDR3 totals 14 residues. The V segment lost 7 bases and the J segment 4 bases; nucleotides outside the gene matches: 10. The V gene's germline CDR1 is MDHEN and CDR2 SYDVKM. The CDR3 here is CASNNEMTGYEQYF. The CDR3 DNA follows: TGTGCCAGCAATAACGAAATGACAGGGTACGAGCAGTACTTC.

This clone ranks as medium-sized. The chain carries TRBV19 and TRBJ2-7; 8 bases match TRBD2. The ends lost 2 bases at V and 1 base at J; junction bases unmatched: 4. The V gene's germline CDR1 is LNHDA and CDR2 SQIVND (reference sequence). This CDR3 region has 15 residues. The DNA for the CDR3 is TGTGCCAGTAGTATATCGACTAGCGTTTCCTACGAGCAGTACTTC. Translating gives CASSISTSVSYEQYF.

This clone was found once. This rearrangement joins TRBV28 to TRBJ2-3; D is uncertain. This CDR3 has 12 amino acids. V was pared by 4 bases and J by 6 bases, with 8 bases between. Looked up from germline, CDR1 is MDHEN and CDR2 is SYDVKM. CDR3 residues: CASSSTADTQYF. For the CDR3, the DNA is TGTGCCAGCAGTTCAACCGCGGATACGCAGTATTTT.